The sequence of this T cell receptor (beta chain) was determined in a study of CD8 T cells in Susac syndrome. This CDR3 spans 15 amino acids. From germline, CDR1 is MNHEY and CDR2 SMNVEV (reference sequence). Trimming removed 3 bases at V and 6 bases at J, with 15 bases between. With random hexamers, roughly 0.45 to 1 ug RNA was reverse transcribed. TCRdb re-called the immunoSEQ multiplex PCR reads through MiXCR, storing one row per CDR3 protein. This table has some 200,000 distinct CDR3 sequences, more than 85% appearing once. CD8+ and CD4+ T cells taken from blood had their TCR beta sequenced. Negative isolation yielded CD8+ and CD4+ T cells; FACS enriched TEMRA cells.

The V call is TRBV27, the J call TRBJ1-5; weak D call: TRBD1 (6 bases). Sequenced input: CD8+ T cells from PBMCs. The origin of this receptor is a human donor with multiple sclerosis. For the CDR3, the DNA is TGTGCCAGCAGTTTGGGGGCTACAGGGTTTCAGCCCCAGCATTTT. Its translation is CASSLGATGFQPQHF.